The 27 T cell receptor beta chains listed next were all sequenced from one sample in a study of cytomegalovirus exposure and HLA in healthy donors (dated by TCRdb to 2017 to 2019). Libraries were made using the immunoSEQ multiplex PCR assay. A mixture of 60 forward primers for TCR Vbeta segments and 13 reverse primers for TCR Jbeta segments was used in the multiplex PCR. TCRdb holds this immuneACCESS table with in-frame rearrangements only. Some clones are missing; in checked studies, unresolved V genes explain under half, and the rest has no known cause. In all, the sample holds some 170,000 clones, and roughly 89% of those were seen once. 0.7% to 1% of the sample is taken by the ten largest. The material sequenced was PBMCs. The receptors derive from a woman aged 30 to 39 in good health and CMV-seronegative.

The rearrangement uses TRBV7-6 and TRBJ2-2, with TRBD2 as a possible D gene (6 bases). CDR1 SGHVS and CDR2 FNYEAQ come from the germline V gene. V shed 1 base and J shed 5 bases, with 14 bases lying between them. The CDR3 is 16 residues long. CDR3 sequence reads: CASSLGGGSVTGELFF. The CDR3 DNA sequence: TGTGCCAGCAGCTTAGGGGGAGGATCGGTTACCGGGGAGCTGTTTTTT.

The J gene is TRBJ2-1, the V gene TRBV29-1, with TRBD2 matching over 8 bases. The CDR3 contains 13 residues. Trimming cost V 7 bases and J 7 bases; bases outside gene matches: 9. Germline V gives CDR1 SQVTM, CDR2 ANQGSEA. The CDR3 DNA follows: TGCAGCGCCCGAGCGGGAGCGGAAAATGAGCAGTTCTTC. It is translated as CSARAGAENEQFF.

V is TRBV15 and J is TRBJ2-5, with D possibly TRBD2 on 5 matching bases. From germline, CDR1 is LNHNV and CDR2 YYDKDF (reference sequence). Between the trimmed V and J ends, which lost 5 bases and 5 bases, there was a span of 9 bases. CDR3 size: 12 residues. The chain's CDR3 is CATSGWEETQYF. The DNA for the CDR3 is TGTGCCACCAGCGGGTGGGAGGAGACCCAGTACTTC.

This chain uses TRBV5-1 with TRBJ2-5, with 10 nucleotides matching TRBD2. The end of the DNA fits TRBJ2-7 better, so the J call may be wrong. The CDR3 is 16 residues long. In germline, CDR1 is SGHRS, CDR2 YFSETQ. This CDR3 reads CASSLDLSGGAYEQYF. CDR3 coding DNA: TGCGCCAGCAGCTTGGACTTGAGCGGGGGGGCCTACGAGCAGTACTTC.

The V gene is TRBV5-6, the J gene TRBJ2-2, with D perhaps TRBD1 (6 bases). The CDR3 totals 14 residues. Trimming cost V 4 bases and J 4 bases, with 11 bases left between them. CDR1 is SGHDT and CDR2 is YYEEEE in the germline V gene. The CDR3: CASSTQGGTGELFF. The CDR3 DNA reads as TGTGCCAGCAGCACACAGGGTGGCACCGGGGAGCTGTTTTTT.

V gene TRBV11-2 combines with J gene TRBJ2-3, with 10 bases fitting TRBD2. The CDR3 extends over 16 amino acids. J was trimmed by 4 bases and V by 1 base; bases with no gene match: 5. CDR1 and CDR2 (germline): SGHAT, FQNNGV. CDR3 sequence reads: CASSLGVLAGADTQYF. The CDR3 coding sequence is TGTGCCAGCAGCTTAGGAGTTCTAGCGGGGGCAGATACGCAGTATTTT.

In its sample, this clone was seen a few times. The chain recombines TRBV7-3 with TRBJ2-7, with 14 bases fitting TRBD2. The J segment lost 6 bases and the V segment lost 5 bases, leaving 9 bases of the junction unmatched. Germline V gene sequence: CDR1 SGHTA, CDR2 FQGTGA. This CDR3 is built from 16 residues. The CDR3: CASSPTGLAGVSEQYF. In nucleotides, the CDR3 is TGTGCCAGCAGCCCCACGGGACTAGCGGGAGTATCCGAGCAGTACTTC.

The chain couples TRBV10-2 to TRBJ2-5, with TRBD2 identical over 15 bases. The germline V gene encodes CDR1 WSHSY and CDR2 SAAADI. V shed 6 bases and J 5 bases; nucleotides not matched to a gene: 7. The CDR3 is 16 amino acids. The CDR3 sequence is CASRRTSGGGGETQYF. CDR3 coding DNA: TGCGCCAGCAGAAGGACTAGCGGGGGGGGAGGGGAGACCCAGTACTTC.

The CDR3 nucleotides read TGTGCCAGCAAGGCAGGGCGGGAGAACAATGAGCAGTTCTTC. This sequence encodes CASKAGRENNEQFF. J is TRBJ2-1 and V is TRBV5-5, with 7 bases matching TRBD2. Looked up from germline, CDR1 is SGHKS and CDR2 is YYEKEE (reference sequence). The CDR3 runs to 14 residues. Trimming removed 6 bases from V and 5 bases from J; junction bases left unmatched: 8.

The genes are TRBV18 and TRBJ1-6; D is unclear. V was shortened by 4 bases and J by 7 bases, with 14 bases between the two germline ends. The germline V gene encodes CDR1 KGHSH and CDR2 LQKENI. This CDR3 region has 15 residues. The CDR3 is CASSQAEGGNSPLHF. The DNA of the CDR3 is TGTGCCAGCTCACAAGCAGAGGGAGGGAATTCACCCCTCCACTTT.

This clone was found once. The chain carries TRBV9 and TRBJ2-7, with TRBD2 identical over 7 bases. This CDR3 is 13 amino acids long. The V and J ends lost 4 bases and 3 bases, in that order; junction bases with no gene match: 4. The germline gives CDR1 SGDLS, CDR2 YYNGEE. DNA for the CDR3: TGTGCCAGCAGCTACGGACTAGGCTACGAGCAGTACTTC. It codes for CASSYGLGYEQYF. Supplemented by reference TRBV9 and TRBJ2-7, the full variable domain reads DSGVTQTPKHLITATGQRVTLRCSPRSGDLSVYWYQQSLDQGLQFLIQYYNGEERAKGNILERFSAQQFPDLHSELNLSSLELGDSALYFCASSYGLGYEQYFGPGTRLTVT.

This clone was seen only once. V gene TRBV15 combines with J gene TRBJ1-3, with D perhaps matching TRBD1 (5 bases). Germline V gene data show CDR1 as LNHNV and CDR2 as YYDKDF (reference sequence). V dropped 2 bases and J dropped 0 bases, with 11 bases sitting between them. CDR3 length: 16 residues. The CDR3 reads CATSRPGGFSGNTIYF. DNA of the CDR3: TGTGCCACCAGCAGACCTGGGGGGTTCTCTGGAAACACCATATATTTT.

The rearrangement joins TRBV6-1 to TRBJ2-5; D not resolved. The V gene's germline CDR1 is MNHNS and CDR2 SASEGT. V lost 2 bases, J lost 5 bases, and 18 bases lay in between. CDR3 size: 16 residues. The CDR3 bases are TGTGCCAGCAGTGAAATGTCGGGTCCCCCCGGGGAGACCCAGTACTTC. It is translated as CASSEMSGPPGETQYF.

The CDR3 nucleotides are TGTGCCAGCAGCTTGACTCCGGGACCTACGGGGGATGAGCAGTTCTTC. It codes for CASSLTPGPTGDEQFF. The chain joins TRBV5-4 to TRBJ2-1; D is perhaps TRBD2 (6 bases). The length of the CDR3 is 16 residues. Per germline, CDR1 SGHNT and CDR2 YYREEE (reference sequence). Deletions cut 1 base from V and 8 bases from J, with 19 bases between.

The CDR3 DNA sequence: TGTGCCAGTACGCGGGGAACCAGTGAGCAGTTCTTC. This gives the protein CASTRGTSEQFF. The rearrangement links TRBV19 to TRBJ2-1; a possible D gene is TRBD2 (6 bases). In germline, CDR1 is LNHDA, CDR2 SQIVND (reference sequence). CDR3 size: 12 residues. Trimming removed 7 bases from V and 9 bases from J, with 13 bases in between.

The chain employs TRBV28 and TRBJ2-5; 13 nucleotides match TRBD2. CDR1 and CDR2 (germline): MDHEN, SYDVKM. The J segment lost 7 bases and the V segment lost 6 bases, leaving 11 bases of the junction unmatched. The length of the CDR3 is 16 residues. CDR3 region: CASRPGTSGMGWTQYF. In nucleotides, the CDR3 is TGTGCCAGCAGGCCCGGGACTAGCGGGATGGGGTGGACCCAGTACTTC.

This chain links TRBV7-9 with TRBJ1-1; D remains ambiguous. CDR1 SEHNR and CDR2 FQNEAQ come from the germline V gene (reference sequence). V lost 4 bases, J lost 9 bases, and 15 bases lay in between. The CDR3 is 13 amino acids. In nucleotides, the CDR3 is TGTGCCAGCAGCTCAGTCAGGCAGACCCAAGCTTTCTTT. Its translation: CASSSVRQTQAFF.

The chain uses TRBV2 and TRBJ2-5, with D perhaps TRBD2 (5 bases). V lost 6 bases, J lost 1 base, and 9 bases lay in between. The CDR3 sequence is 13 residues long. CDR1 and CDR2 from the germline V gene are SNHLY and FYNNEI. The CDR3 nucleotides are TGTGCCAGCAGAGGAGGAACCCAAGAGACCCAGTACTTC. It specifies CASRGGTQETQYF.

CDR3 sequence reads: CASSLSGSSYEQYF. The CDR3 nucleotides are TGTGCCAGCAGTTTATCGGGGAGCTCCTACGAGCAGTACTTC. V usage is TRBV27 and J usage is TRBJ2-7; tentatively, D is TRBD2 (5 bases). Germline lookup yields CDR1 MNHEY and CDR2 SMNVEV (reference sequence). Trimming pared 0 bases from V and 0 bases from J, leaving 6 bases between. The CDR3 is 14 residues long.

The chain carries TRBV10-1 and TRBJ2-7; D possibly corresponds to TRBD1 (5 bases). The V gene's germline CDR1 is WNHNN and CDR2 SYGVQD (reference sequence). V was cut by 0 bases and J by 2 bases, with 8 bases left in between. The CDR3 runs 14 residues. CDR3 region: CASSESQGPYEQYF. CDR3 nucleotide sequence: TGCGCCAGCAGTGAGTCGCAGGGCCCCTACGAGCAGTACTTC.

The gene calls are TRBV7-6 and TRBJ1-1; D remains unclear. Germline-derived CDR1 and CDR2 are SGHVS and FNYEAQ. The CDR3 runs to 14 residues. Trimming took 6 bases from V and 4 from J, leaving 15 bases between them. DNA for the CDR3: TGTGCCAGCAGTCCCGGGAAGGAAGGCACTGAAGCTTTCTTT. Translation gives CASSPGKEGTEAFF.

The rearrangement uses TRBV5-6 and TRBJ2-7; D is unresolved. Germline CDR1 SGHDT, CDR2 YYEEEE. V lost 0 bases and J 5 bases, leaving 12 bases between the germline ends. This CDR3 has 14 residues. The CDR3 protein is CASSLARGRNEQYF. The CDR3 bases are TGTGCCAGCAGCTTGGCGAGAGGTCGCAACGAGCAGTACTTC. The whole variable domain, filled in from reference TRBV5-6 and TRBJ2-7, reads DAGVTQSPTHLIKTRGQQVTLRCSPKSGHDTVSWYQQALGQGPQFIFQYYEEEERQRGNFPDRFSGHQFPNYSSELNVNALLLGDSALYLCASSLARGRNEQYFGPGTRLTVT.

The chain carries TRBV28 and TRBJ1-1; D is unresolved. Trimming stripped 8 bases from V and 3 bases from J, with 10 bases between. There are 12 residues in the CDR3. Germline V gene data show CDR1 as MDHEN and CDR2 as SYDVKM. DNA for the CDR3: TGTGCCAGCCGAGGAATTGACACTGAAGCTTTCTTT. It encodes CASRGIDTEAFF. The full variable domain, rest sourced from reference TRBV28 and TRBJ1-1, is DVKVTQSSRYLVKRTGEKVFLECVQDMDHENMFWYRQDPGLGLRLIYFSYDVKMKEKGDIPEGYSVSREKKERFSLILESASTNQTSMYLCASRGIDTEAFFGQGTRLTVV.

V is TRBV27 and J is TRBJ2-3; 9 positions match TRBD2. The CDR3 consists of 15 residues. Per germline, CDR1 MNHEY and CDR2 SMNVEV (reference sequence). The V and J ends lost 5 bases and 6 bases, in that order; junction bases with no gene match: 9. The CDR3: CASSPISGRGDTQYF. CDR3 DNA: TGTGCCAGCAGTCCCATTAGCGGGAGAGGTGATACGCAGTATTTT.

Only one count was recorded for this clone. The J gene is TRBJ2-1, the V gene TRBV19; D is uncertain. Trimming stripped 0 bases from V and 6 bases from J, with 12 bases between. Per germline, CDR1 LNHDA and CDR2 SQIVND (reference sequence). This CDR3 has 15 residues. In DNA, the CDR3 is TGTGCCAGTAGTATAGATCGTCTTAGTTTCAATGAGCAGTTCTTC. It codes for CASSIDRLSFNEQFF.

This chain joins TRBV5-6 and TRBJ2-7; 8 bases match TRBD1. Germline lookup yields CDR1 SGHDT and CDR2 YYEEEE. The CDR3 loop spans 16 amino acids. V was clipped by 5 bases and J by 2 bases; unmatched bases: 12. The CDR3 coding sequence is TGTGCCAGCAGTAACCTAGGGACAGGCGCTCCCTACGAGCAGTACTTC. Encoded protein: CASSNLGTGAPYEQYF.

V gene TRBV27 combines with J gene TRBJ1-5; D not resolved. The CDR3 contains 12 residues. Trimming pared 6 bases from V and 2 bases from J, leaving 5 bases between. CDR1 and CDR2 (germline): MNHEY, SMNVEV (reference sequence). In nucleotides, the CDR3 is TGTGCCAGCAGCACGGGCAATCAGCCCCAGCATTTT. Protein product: CASSTGNQPQHF.